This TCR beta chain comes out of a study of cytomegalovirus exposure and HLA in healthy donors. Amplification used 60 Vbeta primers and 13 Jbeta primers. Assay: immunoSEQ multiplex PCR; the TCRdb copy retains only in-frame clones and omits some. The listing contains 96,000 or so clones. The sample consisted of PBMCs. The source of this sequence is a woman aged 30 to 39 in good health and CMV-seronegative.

The CDR3 nucleotides read TGTGCCAGCAGCAAAGAGGGGACAGGGGATTCCGGAAACACCATATATTTT. Translating it yields CASSKEGTGDSGNTIYF. V is TRBV21-1 and J is TRBJ1-3; the DNA was not compared with TRBD1, the D call given in the table. TRBV21-1 is an annotated pseudogene. CDR3 length equals 17 residues.